This TCR beta chain is drawn from a study of patients and donors after allogeneic stem cell transplantation. The CDR3 covers 14 residues. The V gene's germline CDR1 is SGHRS and CDR2 YFSETQ. V shed 2 bases and J 6 bases; nucleotides not matched to a gene: 4. One entry per CDR3 protein results from TCRdb running MiXCR on the RT-PCR reads. The repertoire has approximately 140,000 distinct CDR3 sequences, about a third of them found once; the top ten carry 50%. Sequenced input: blood, either unsorted or a sorted T cell fraction (not recorded which). V is TRBV5-1 and J is TRBJ1-2, with TRBD1 matching 10 bases. This TCR was sampled from a human donor who was either an allogeneic HSCT recipient or a stem cell or donor lymphocyte infusion donor (not recorded which). It is not recorded whose cells these are; they may come from a transplant donor. CDR3 loop: CASSLGTGADGYTF. The CDR3 DNA reads TGCGCCAGCAGCTTAGGGACAGGGGCGGATGGCTACACCTTC. Combining the CDR3 with reference TRBV5-1 and TRBJ1-2 gives the whole variable domain KAGVTQTPRYLIKTRGQQVTLSCSPISGHRSVSWYQQTPGQGLQFLFEYFSETQRNKGNFPGRFSGRQFSNSRSEMNVSTLELGDSALYLCASSLGTGADGYTFGSGTRLTVV.